The entry below gives a single TCR beta chain sequence along with its context. Its cognate antigen is unknown. The entry originates in a study of blood T cells in healthy people across ages. Primed by a sample-barcoded 5' primer and a J-beta primer mix, a second PCR proceeded for 7 to 11 cycles. The study obtained at least 3 million CDR3-containing paired-end reads from every sample. TCRdb called the 5' RACE reads again in MiXCR, with one record for every CDR3 protein. The repertoire holds 650,000 to 1,000,000 distinct CDR3 sequences, with about 42% as singletons. Trimming took 5 bases from V and 2 from J, leaving 12 bases between them. The CDR3 is 14 amino acids. Germline V gives CDR1 SGHTA, CDR2 FQGNSA. General study findings and limits: Comparison with aged donors showed that long-lived donors had more naive CD4+ cells and higher diversity.

Sample donors were healthy Caucasian individuals that came from Russia, aged roughly 6 to 100. This TCR was sampled from an older man in good health. This chain links TRBV7-2 with TRBJ2-5; possibly TRBD1 for D (6 bases). Sequencing input: blood. The CDR3 protein is CASSPMGAQETQYF. CDR3 DNA sequence: TGTGCCAGCAGCCCAATGGGGGCACAAGAGACCCAGTACTTC. The full variable domain, completed using reference TRBV7-2 and TRBJ2-5, is GAGVSQSPSNKVTEKGKDVELRCDPISGHTALYWYRQSLGQGLEFLIYFQGNSAPDKSGLPSDRFSAERTGGSVSTLTIQRTQQEDSAVYLCASSPMGAQETQYFGPGTRLLVL.